A selection of T cell receptor beta chains follows, all from one sample in a study of cytomegalovirus exposure and HLA in healthy donors. The method was immunoSEQ multiplex PCR; TCRdb's version includes in-frame clones alone and lacks a portion of them. The data show 110,000 or so clones, with 75% to 85% seen just once and 1.5% to 2% held by the top ten. Sequenced material: PBMCs. The receptors stem from a man between 35 and 55 years old in good health and CMV-seronegative. Each CDR3 is given with its conserved first and last residue. The D gene is left open where the match is weak. Some rows have no size entry. The others give once, few or many, or a class for an expanded clone.

clone size,D gene,J gene,V gene,CDR3 protein,CDR3 DNA
.,TRBD1,TRBJ2-7,TRBV6-1,CASSVNRGIYEQYF,TGTGCCAGCAGTGTCAACAGGGGAATCTACGAGCAGTACTTC
.,.,TRBJ2-1,TRBV5-4,CASIRQGGNEQFF,TGTGCCAGCATCAGACAGGGAGGCAATGAGCAGTTCTTC
.,TRBD2,TRBJ2-5,TRBV19,CASSLTSGREETQYF,TGTGCCAGTAGTTTAACTAGCGGCCGGGAGGAGACCCAGTACTTC
once,.,TRBJ1-3,TRBV30,CAWETGSNSGNTIYF,TGTGCCTGGGAAACAGGGTCCAACTCTGGAAACACCATATATTTT
once,.,TRBJ1-4,TRBV9,CASSPAPGVQKLFF,TGTGCCAGCAGCCCAGCACCAGGTGTCCAAAAACTGTTTTTT
.,TRBD1,TRBJ1-2,TRBV19,CASSIEGGLNYGYTF,TGTGCCAGTAGTATAGAAGGGGGCCTGAACTATGGCTACACCTTC
.,TRBD2,TRBJ2-7,TRBV12-5,CASARTSGSYEQYF,TGTGCTAGTGCCAGGACTAGCGGGAGTTACGAGCAGTACTTC
once,.,TRBJ2-1,TRBV5-1,CASSLTGTPSNEQFF,TGCGCCAGCAGCTTAACCGGGACACCATCGAATGAGCAGTTCTTC
.,TRBD2,TRBJ2-3,TRBV5-4,CASSRLAGGTSTDTQYF,TGTGCCAGCAGCAGACTAGCGGGGGGTACTAGCACAGATACGCAGTATTTT
.,.,TRBJ2-2,TRBV11-2,CASSLGLTNTGELFF,TGTGCCAGCAGCTTAGGACTGACGAACACCGGGGAGCTGTTTTTT
.,.,TRBJ2-3,TRBV21-1,CASSTQNTQYF,TGTGCCAGCAGCACCCAGAATACGCAGTATTTT
.,.,TRBJ2-2,TRBV7-9,CASSLRAGLAGELFF,TGTGCCAGCAGCTTAAGGGCAGGGCTGGCCGGGGAGCTGTTTTTT
once,TRBD1,TRBJ2-7,TRBV5-4,CASGQRQGTSLHEQYF,TGTGCCAGCGGCCAAAGACAGGGGACTTCCCTCCACGAGCAGTACTTC
.,TRBD1,TRBJ2-7,TRBV29-1,CSVETGGDEQYF,TGCAGCGTTGAGACAGGGGGCGACGAGCAGTACTTC
.,TRBD1,TRBJ1-1,TRBV6-1,CASSAVPGQMNTEAFF,TGTGCCAGCAGTGCAGTACCGGGACAGATGAACACTGAAGCTTTCTTT
.,.,TRBJ2-3,TRBV7-9,CASSLVESNGITDTQYF,TGTGCCAGCAGCTTAGTGGAGTCGAACGGGATCACAGATACGCAGTATTTT
.,.,TRBJ1-2,TRBV19,CASSPSHDRNYGYTF,TGTGCCAGTAGTCCATCACACGACAGGAACTATGGCTACACCTTC
few,.,TRBJ2-1,TRBV5-4,CASTKTAWSSYNEQFF,TGTGCCAGCACAAAGACAGCCTGGAGCTCCTACAATGAGCAGTTCTTC
few,TRBD1,TRBJ1-2,TRBV6-5,CASSYDRADGYTF,TGTGCCAGCAGTTATGACAGGGCTGATGGCTACACCTTC
.,TRBD1,TRBJ2-1,TRBV19,CASRLDRGTYNEQFF,TGTGCCAGTCGGCTAGACAGGGGGACCTACAATGAGCAGTTCTTC
few,.,TRBJ2-2,TRBV5-4,CASSSRGRIAGELFF,TGTGCCAGCAGCTCAAGGGGCCGCATAGCCGGGGAGCTGTTTTTT
.,.,TRBJ2-6,TRBV5-5,CASSLGQGSGANVLTF,TGTGCCAGCAGCTTGGGGCAGGGCTCTGGGGCCAACGTCCTGACTTTC